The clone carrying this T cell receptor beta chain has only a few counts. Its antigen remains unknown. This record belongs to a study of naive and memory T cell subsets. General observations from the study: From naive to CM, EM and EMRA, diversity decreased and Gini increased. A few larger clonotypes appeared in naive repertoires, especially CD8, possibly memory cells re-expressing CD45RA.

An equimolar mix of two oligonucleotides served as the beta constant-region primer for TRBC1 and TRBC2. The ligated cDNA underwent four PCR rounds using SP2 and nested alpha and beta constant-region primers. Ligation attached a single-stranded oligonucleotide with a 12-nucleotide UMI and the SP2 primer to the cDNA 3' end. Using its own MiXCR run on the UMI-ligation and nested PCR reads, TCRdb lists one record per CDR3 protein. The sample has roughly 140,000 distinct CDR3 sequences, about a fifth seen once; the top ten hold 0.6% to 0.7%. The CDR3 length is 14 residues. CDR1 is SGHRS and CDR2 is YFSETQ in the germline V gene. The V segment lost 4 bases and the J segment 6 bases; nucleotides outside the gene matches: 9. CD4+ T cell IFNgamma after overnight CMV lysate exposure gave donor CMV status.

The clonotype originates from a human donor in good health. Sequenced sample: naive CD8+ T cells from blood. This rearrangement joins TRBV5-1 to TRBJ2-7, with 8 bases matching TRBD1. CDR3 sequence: CASSVTGTGGEQYF. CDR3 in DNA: TGCGCCAGCAGCGTGACCGGGACAGGCGGCGAGCAGTACTTC.